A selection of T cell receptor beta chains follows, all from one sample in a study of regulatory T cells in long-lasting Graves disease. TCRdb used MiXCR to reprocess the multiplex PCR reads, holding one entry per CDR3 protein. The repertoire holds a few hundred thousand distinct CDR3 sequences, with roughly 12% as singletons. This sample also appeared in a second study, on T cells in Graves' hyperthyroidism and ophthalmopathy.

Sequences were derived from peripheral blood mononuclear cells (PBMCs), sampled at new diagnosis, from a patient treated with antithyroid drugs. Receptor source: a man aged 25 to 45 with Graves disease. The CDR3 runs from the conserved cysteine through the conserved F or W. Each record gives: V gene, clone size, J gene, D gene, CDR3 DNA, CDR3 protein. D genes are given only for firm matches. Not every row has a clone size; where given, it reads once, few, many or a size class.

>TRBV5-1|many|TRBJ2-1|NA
TGCGCCAGCAGCTTGAACCTTAACAATGAGCAGTTCTTC
CASSLNLNNEQFF
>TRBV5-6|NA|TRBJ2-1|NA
TGTGCCAGCAGGCCCACAGGGAGCAATGAGCAGTTCTTC
CASRPTGSNEQFF
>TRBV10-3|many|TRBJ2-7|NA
TGTGCCATCAGTGATCCGGGACTGGGCTCCTACGAGCAGTACTTC
CAISDPGLGSYEQYF
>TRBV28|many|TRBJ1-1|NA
TGTGCCAGCAGTCTTGAAGAGGAATACAGCACTGAAGCTTTCTTT
CASSLEEEYSTEAFF
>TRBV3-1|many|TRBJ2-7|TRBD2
TGTGCCAGCAGCCGGGAGGGGAGGTACGAGCAGTACTTC
CASSREGRYEQYF
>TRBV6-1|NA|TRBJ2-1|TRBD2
TGTGCCAGCAGCCCGACTAGCGTGGGAGTTTGGGGTCCCGGTGAGCAGTTCTTC
CASSPTSVGVWGPGEQFF
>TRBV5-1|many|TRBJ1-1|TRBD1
TGCGCCAGCAGCTTCGGACGGGACAGAGCCATGAACACTGAAGCTTTCTTT
CASSFGRDRAMNTEAFF
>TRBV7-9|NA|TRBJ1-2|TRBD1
TGTGCCAGCAGCCTCATAAACAGGGGGCGTAACGGCTACACCTTC
CASSLINRGRNGYTF
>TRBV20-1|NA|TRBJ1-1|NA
TGCAGTGGTACTATAGGAAACATGAACACTGAAGCTTTCTTT
CSGTIGNMNTEAFF
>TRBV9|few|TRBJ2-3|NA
TGTGCCAGCAGCGACCCTATTTCACCCACAGATACGCAGTATTTT
CASSDPISPTDTQYF
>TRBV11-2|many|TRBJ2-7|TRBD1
TGTGCCAGCAGCGTGACAGGGGGAGATACTTACGAGCAGTACTTC
CASSVTGGDTYEQYF
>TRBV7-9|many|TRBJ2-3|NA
TGTGCCAGCAGCTTAGCCAGGTTAGATACGCAGTATTTT
CASSLARLDTQYF
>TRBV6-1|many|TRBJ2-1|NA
TGTGCCAGCAGTCCAGTCCTAGCTGACTATGAGCAGTTCTTC
CASSPVLADYEQFF
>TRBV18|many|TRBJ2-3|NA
TGTGCCAGCTCACACCCAGAGGGGACGCAGTATTTT
CASSHPEGTQYF
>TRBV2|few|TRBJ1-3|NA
TGTGCCAGCAGTGAGGCAGCTGGAAACACCATATATTTT
CASSEAAGNTIYF
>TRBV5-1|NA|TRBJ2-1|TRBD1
TGCGCCAGCAGCTACGACAGGGGCCGGACTACTAATGAGCAGTTCTTC
CASSYDRGRTTNEQFF
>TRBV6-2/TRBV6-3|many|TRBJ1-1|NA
TGTGCCAGCAGAGCCCCCCTACAGGGCATGAACACTGAAGCTTTCTTT
CASRAPLQGMNTEAFF
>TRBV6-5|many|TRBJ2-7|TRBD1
TGTGCCAGCAGTTCTGGGACAGGGCTAAGGTACGAGCAGTACTTC
CASSSGTGLRYEQYF
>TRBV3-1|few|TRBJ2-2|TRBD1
TGTGCCAGCAGCCAAGATTCCCAGGGGGCCAGGGAGCTGTTTTTT
CASSQDSQGARELFF
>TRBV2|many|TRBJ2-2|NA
TGTGCCAGCAGTGATAAGGGGGTGCCCGGGGAGCTGTTTTTT
CASSDKGVPGELFF
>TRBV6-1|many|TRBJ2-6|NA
TGTGCCAGCAGTGAAGCGGGTTCTGGGCTTGGGGCCAACGTCCTGACTTTC
CASSEAGSGLGANVLTF
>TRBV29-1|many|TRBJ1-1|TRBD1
TGCAGCGTTGCCCTGACAGGGATGAACACTGAAGCTTTCTTT
CSVALTGMNTEAFF
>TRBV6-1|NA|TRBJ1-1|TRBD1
TGTGCCAGCAGCAAGGGACAGGGCAAGGCTGAAGCTTTCTTT
CASSKGQGKAEAFF
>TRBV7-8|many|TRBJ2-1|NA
TGTGCCAGCACCCCGGGTACGACAACTTACAATGAGCAGTTCTTC
CASTPGTTTYNEQFF
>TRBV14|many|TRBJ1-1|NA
TGTGCCAGCAGCCAGTTCCAGAAAGGTGAAGCTTTCTTT
CASSQFQKGEAFF
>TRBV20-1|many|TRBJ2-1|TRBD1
TGCAGTGCTCCGGGACAGGGGTATGAGCAGTTCTTC
CSAPGQGYEQFF
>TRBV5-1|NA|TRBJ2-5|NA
TGCGCCAGCAGCTCAACCCACCGGGAGCAATTTCAAGAGACCCAGTACTTC
CASSSTHREQFQETQYF
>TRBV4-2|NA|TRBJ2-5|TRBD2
TGTGCCAGCAGCGTTCAGACTAGCGGGAGGGCCGAGACCCAGTACTTC
CASSVQTSGRAETQYF
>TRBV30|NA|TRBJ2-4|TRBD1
TGTGCCTGGGGACAGGGGGCCAAAAACATTCAGTACTTC
CAWGQGAKNIQYF
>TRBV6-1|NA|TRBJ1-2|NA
TGTGCCAGCAGTCGCGTCCCCCCTCACTATGGCTACACCTTC
CASSRVPPHYGYTF
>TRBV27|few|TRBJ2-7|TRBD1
TGTGCCAGCAGTACTCCGGGACAGGGTTTAAAGCAGTACTTC
CASSTPGQGLKQYF
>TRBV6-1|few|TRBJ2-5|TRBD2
TGTGCCAGCAGGGTGGGGGGGATCCAAGAGACCCAGTACTTC
CASRVGGIQETQYF
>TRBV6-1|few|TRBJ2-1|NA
TGTGCCAGCACCTATAGCGTAGATGAGCAGTTCTTC
CASTYSVDEQFF
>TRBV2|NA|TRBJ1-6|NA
TGTGCCAGCAGTGAAAAGCACCCCTCGGACTCACCCCTCCACTTT
CASSEKHPSDSPLHF
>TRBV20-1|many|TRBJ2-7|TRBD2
TGCAGTGCTAGGGACAGGGGGGATACTAGCGGGAGGGCATTCAGCGAGCAGTACTTC
CSARDRGDTSGRAFSEQYF
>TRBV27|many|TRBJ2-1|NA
TGTGCCAGCAGTTTTTCGCCCGGAAGTGAGCAGTTCTTC
CASSFSPGSEQFF
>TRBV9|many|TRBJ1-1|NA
TGTGCCAGCAGCGGGACACAGACCATGAACACTGAAGCTTTCTTT
CASSGTQTMNTEAFF
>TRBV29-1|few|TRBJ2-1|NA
TGCAGCGTTGAGGGTGTAGGGAATGAGCAGTTCTTC
CSVEGVGNEQFF
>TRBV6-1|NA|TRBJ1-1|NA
TGTGCCAGCAGTACACAGCCCCCGAACACTGAAGCTTTCTTT
CASSTQPPNTEAFF
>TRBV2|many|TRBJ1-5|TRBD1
TGTGCCAGCAGAATTAGGACAGGGGGTAGCAATCAGCCCCAGCATTTT
CASRIRTGGSNQPQHF
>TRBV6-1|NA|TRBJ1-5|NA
TGTGCCAGCAGTGAAGCTAATCAGCCCCAGCATTTT
CASSEANQPQHF
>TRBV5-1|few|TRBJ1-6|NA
TGCGCCAGCAGCTTGGCCCGGGGGTTAGGATCACCCCTCCACTTT
CASSLARGLGSPLHF
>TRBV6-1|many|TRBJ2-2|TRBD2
TGTGCCAGCACACCGGGACTAGCGGGATCAGGGGAGCTGTTTTTT
CASTPGLAGSGELFF
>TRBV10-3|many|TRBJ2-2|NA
TGTGCCATCAGCTCCGCCGGGTTATTCACCGGGGAGCTGTTTTTT
CAISSAGLFTGELFF
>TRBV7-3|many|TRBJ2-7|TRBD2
TGTGCCAGCAGCTTACCTGCGGGAGGGCCCTACGAGCAGTACTTC
CASSLPAGGPYEQYF
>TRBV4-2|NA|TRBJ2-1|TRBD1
TGTGCCAGCAGCCAAGGACAGGGGGGACAAGAGACCCAGTTCTTC
CASSQGQGGQETQFF
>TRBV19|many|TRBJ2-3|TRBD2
TGTGCCAGTAGTATTCGGACTAGCGGGAGTGGAGATACGCAGTATTTT
CASSIRTSGSGDTQYF
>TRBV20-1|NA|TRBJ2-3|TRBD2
TGCAGTGCTAGCTCCCCCGGGAGGGCCTCAGATACGCAGTATTTT
CSASSPGRASDTQYF
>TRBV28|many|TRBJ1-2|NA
TGTGCCAGCAGTGCCCACGGAGGGGGAGGGAGCTACACCTTC
CASSAHGGGGSYTF
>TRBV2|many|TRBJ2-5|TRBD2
TGTGCCAGCAGTGTAGCACTAGCGGGAGAGCGGGAGACCCAGTACTTC
CASSVALAGERETQYF
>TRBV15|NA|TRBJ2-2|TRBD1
TGTGCCACCAGCAGAGAAGGGGACAGACACACCGGGGAGCTGTTTTTT
CATSREGDRHTGELFF
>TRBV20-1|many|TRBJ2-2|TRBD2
TGCAGTGCTAGCCTAGCGGGAGTGCGGGACACCGGGGAGCTGTTTTTT
CSASLAGVRDTGELFF
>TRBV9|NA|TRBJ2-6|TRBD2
TGTGCCAGCAACCGGGAGGGCTCTGGGGCCAACGTCCTGACTTTC
CASNREGSGANVLTF